Shown below are 11 T cell receptor beta chains from a single sample sequenced in a study of technical replicates of blood from several donors (dated by TCRdb to the late 2010s). To prepare the library, the immunoSEQ multiplex PCR assay was applied. Not all clones reach the TCRdb copy of this immuneACCESS table, which keeps in-frame sequences only. Checked studies attribute under half of the gap to unresolved V genes and leave the rest unexplained. For this sample the table gives roughly 80,000 clones, of which 89% were detected only once. Approximately 0.41% of the sample belongs to the ten largest clones. The sample taken for sequencing was T cells isolated from PBMCs. Source of these receptors: a human donor in good health.

V gene TRBV5-4 combines with J gene TRBJ2-4; D uncertain. The CDR3 contains 17 residues. Germline V gene lookup returns CDR1 SGHNT and CDR2 YYREEE (reference sequence). The germline V and J ends were trimmed by 4 bases and 1 base, with 18 bases remaining between them. The CDR3, as DNA: TGTGCCAGCAGCAACCAAGGATGGGCTGGGGCCAAAAACATTCAGTACTTC. Amino acids: CASSNQGWAGAKNIQYF. Combining the CDR3 with reference TRBV5-4 and TRBJ2-4 gives the whole variable domain ETGVTQSPTHLIKTRGQQVTLRCSSQSGHNTVSWYQQALGQGPQFIFQYYREEENGRGNFPPRFSGLQFPNYSSELNVNALELDDSALYLCASSNQGWAGAKNIQYFGAGTRLSVL.

This clone was seen a few times. The rearrangement joins TRBV2 to TRBJ1-1; a weak D match, TRBD1 (6 bases). Germline V lookup: CDR1 SNHLY, CDR2 FYNNEI. Between the trimmed V and J ends, which lost 8 bases and 9 bases, there was a span of 10 bases. The CDR3 covers 10 residues. The CDR3 loop reads CASLTGQAFF. CDR3 coding DNA: TGTGCCAGCTTGACAGGCCAAGCTTTCTTT. Together with reference TRBV2 and TRBJ1-1, the CDR3 gives the full variable domain: EPEVTQTPSHQVTQMGQEVILRCVPISNHLYFYWYRQILGQKVEFLVSFYNNEISEKSEIFDDQFSVERPDGSNFTLKIRSTKLEDSAMYFCASLTGQAFFGQGTRLTVV.

This chain joins TRBV7-3 and TRBJ1-3; D not certain. Per germline, CDR1 SGHTA and CDR2 FQGTGA. V shed 2 bases and J shed 1 base, with 6 bases lying between them. CDR3 length equals 14 residues. Here the CDR3 reads CASSLAGSGNTIYF. The DNA of the CDR3 is TGTGCCAGCAGCTTAGCCGGTTCTGGAAACACCATATATTTT.

The CDR3: CASTPNGGGGETQYF. Written as DNA, the CDR3 is TGTGCCAGCACCCCAAATGGGGGAGGGGGAGAGACCCAGTACTTC. The chain joins TRBV7-2 to TRBJ2-5, with TRBD2 as a possible D gene (7 bases). The CDR3 has 15 residues. Per the germline V gene, CDR1 is SGHTA and CDR2 is FQGNSA. V gave up 7 bases and J gave up 4 bases, with 19 bases separating them.

The chain employs TRBV7-6 and TRBJ2-7; D gene unclear. This CDR3 has 13 amino acids. The V gene's germline CDR1 is SGHVS and CDR2 FNYEAQ. V gave up 1 base and J gave up 4 bases, with 8 bases separating them. The CDR3 here is CASSLGGEYEQYF. The CDR3 nucleotides are TGTGCCAGCAGCTTAGGCGGCGAGTACGAGCAGTACTTC.

This chain connects TRBV28 to TRBJ2-7; TRBD2 matches 10 bases. The trim removed 9 bases at V and 2 bases at J, leaving 4 bases unmatched. The CDR3 covers 13 residues. In germline, CDR1 is MDHEN, CDR2 SYDVKM. CDR3 bases: TGTGCCAGTAAACTAGCGGGGCCCTACGAGCAGTACTTC. Translated: CASKLAGPYEQYF.

J is TRBJ1-3 and V is TRBV28; tentative D call: TRBD1 (6 bases). The CDR3 has 13 residues. Germline lookup yields CDR1 MDHEN and CDR2 SYDVKM. V was clipped by 3 bases and J by 8 bases, with 11 bases between them. CDR3 coding DNA: TGTGCCAGCAGTTTCGGGGGGCAGGACACCATATATTTT. This codes for CASSFGGQDTIYF.

The chain combines TRBV30 with TRBJ1-1; perhaps TRBD1 as D (5 bases). Germline CDR1 GTSNPN, CDR2 SVGIG (reference sequence). V was trimmed by 8 bases and J by 6 bases, leaving 16 bases between them. The CDR3 totals 12 residues. The CDR3 reads CARQRDKSEAFF. As DNA, the CDR3 is TGTGCCCGACAGCGTGATAAGTCTGAAGCTTTCTTT.

CDR3 sequence (DNA): TGTGCCTGGAGCCCGCATTCGGGACTAGCGGAAAATGAGCAGTTCTTC. It translates to CAWSPHSGLAENEQFF. The gene calls are TRBV30 and TRBJ2-1; 11 bases map to TRBD2. Germline CDR1 and CDR2: GTSNPN and SVGIG (reference sequence). CDR3 length: 16 amino acids. After removal of 3 bases from V and 7 bases from J, the junction contained 11 bases not matched to a gene. Together with reference TRBV30 and TRBJ2-1, the CDR3 gives the full variable domain: SQTIHQWPATLVQPVGSPLSLECTVEGTSNPNLYWYRQAAGRGLQLLFYSVGIGQISSEVPQNLSASRPQDRQFILSSKKLLLSDSGFYLCAWSPHSGLAENEQFFGPGTRLTVL.

V and J are TRBV10-3 and TRBJ1-1; no reliable D call. Germline loops: CDR1 ENHRY, CDR2 SYGVKD. With 0 bases removed from V and 11 bases from J, the gap between germline ends came to 7 bases. The CDR3 contains 11 residues. The CDR3 bases are TGTGCCATCAGTGAGTCACGGTGGGCTTTCTTT. Translation: CAISESRWAFF.

This clone was counted once. The chain recombines TRBV11-2 with TRBJ1-1, with D tentatively TRBD1 (5 bases). The V end was cut by 5 bases, the J end by 1 base, with 8 bases between. From germline, CDR1 is SGHAT and CDR2 FQNNGV. The CDR3 loop spans 13 amino acids. CDR3 in amino acids: CASSPTENTEAFF. The CDR3 region has the DNA TGTGCCAGCAGCCCGACAGAGAACACTGAAGCTTTCTTT.